The present T cell receptor (beta chain) was sequenced within a study of Ad26.COV2.S vaccination and SARS-CoV-2 variants (dated by TCRdb to the early 2020s). Study-level background: Donors in the vaccine arm were drawn from COV1001, a multicentre, randomized, double-blind, placebo-controlled phase I-IIa trial testing Ad26.COV2.S in healthy adults. Dosing of Ad26.COV2.S was intramuscular, at either 5x10^10 or 1x10^11 viral particles, delivered as one shot or as two shots spaced 56 days apart. Sequencing of the TCRbeta repertoire served to evaluate the specificity and breadth of SARS-CoV-2-reactive T cell receptors following Ad26.COV2.S vaccination. A total of some 30 samples were included in the TCR-sequenced set, comprising approximately 20 Ad26.COV2.S vaccine recipients, 5 placebo recipients and 8 SARS-CoV-2 convalescent individuals. Trial participants were randomized into five groups of five: low-dose or high-dose Ad26.COV2.S given once or twice, or placebo on both occasions. Investigators did not know the trial group allocation while performing experiments and assessing outcomes.

A word on this clone: Its antigen has not been determined. The sample holds no much larger clone one base away, and base qualities are not on file.

The immunoSEQ Assay was used to sequence TCRbeta CDR3 regions. After extraction, genomic DNA underwent amplification by bias-controlled multiplex PCR, followed by high-throughput sequencing. In the authors' own workflow: Collapsing and filtering of sequences were performed to quantify the absolute abundance of each unique TCRbeta CDR3 region. T cell fraction was estimated by normalizing TCRbeta template counts to usable DNA, which was measured by amplifying reference genes present in all nucleated cells. Repertoire TCRs were annotated as SARS-CoV-2-specific by exact matching of V gene, CDR3 amino acid sequence and J gene to a known reactive TCR set. The reference SARS-CoV-2 TCR set was obtained from MIRA and was filtered for enrichment in COVID-19-positive ImmuneCODE repertoires, whereby public or cross-reactive TCRs were removed. Based on the MIRA antigens, annotated TCRs were further analysed at the level of specific ORF or position within ORF. Breadth was defined as the number of annotated unique rearrangements divided by the total number of unique productive rearrangements, and depth was defined as the summed frequency of the annotated unique rearrangements. TCR breadth was compared between groups using two-sided Wilcoxon rank-sum tests. The immuneACCESS repertoire file appears here via TCRdb, limited to in-frame rearrangements. These files lack a portion of the clones; in checked studies, under half of the deficit traces to unresolved V genes, and the cause of the others is not known. D and trimming were read from the DNA, whereas the V and J calls and clone size are those reported in that table. For this sample there are 380,000 or so clones; roughly four fifths appear just once. The ten largest clones take up about 7.4% of the sample.

The sample's treatment or condition, from its label and the paper: about 20 received Ad26.COV2.S at low or high dose, single or two shots; 5 received placebo; per-sample allocation not given. For vaccine and placebo recipients, repertoires were sequenced using samples collected on day 63 after the first injection. In Cohort 1b, about two dozen adults aged 18-55 years were enrolled at a single site in Boston, USA, between 29 July and 7 August 2020. Ad26.COV2.S was a replication-incompetent adenovirus type 26 vector that expressed a prefusion-stabilized SARS-CoV-2 spike protein derived from the original Wuhan strain. Study-wide findings and limitations: Comparable non-spike TCR breadth was observed between vaccine and placebo recipients, consistent with only spike being contained in the vaccine. The authors noted that total T cell responses may have been underestimated by the TCR breadth and depth analyses. After vaccination, substantial breadth of spike-specific CD8+ and CD4+ T cell responses was reported. The study lacked the statistical power to compare responses across vaccine doses or regimens. Spike-specific TCR breadth was higher in Ad26.COV2.S recipients than in placebo recipients (P = 0.0014).

The trim is 0 bases for V and 5 bases for J, with a gap of 11 bases between the germline ends. From the cysteine through the phenylalanine, the CDR3 covers 15 amino acids. The sequence is cut down to CDR3 DNA, 45 bases in frame from base 1. The CDR1 and CDR2 encoded by the germline V gene (reference sequence) are SGHNT and YYREEE. The chain employs TRBV5-4 and TRBJ2-2; the D gene is not confidently resolved. The source is a person aged 18-65 years who received the Ad26.COV2.S COVID-19 vaccine or a placebo. Specimen: peripheral blood, collected in a trial of Ad26.COV2.S vaccine versus placebo. CDR3 loop: CASSLGGGITGELFF. At the DNA level, the sequence is TGTGCCAGCAGCTTGGGAGGTGGGATTACCGGGGAGCTGTTTTTT.